The present T cell receptor beta chain was sequenced within a study of T-cell memory formation after mild COVID-19. Looking at the study overall: TCR clusters were largely donor specific. Broader study findings: CD4+ bias marked clones expanding day 15 to 37, unlike balanced contracting clones. CD4+ contracting clones lay mainly in CM and EM, CD8+ ones in EMRA.

This clonotype turned up a few times. The antigen remains undetermined. The 5'RACE method, run with constant-segment primers, produced TCR alpha and TCR beta cDNA libraries (carrying sample barcodes and UMIs). TCRdb re-called the 5' RACE reads with MiXCR, one entry per CDR3 protein. The table lists fewer than 650,000 distinct CDR3 sequences, roughly 22% of them singletons. Germline lookup yields CDR1 MNHEY and CDR2 SVGAGI. V was trimmed by 5 bases and J by 0 bases, leaving 14 bases between them. The CDR3 runs to 16 residues. Sequencing input: PBMCs or a T cell subset sorted from them (not recorded which). This chain connects TRBV6-5 to TRBJ1-5, with a possible D match to TRBD1 (5 bases). The TCR originated in an adult woman who had mild COVID-19 (a few samples of this study predate the infection). Cell type and time point are not known. This chain's CDR3 is CASSPLWGTSNQPQHF. DNA for the CDR3: TGTGCCAGCAGTCCCCTTTGGGGGACTAGCAATCAGCCCCAGCATTTT.